A single sample is the source of the 17 T cell receptor beta chains below, sequenced in a study of T-cell reconstitution after alpha-beta-depleted transplantation in children. Construction of the TCRbeta library involved unique molecular identifiers. Each CDR3 protein is one row after TCRdb ran MiXCR on the PCR reads. The sample records hundreds of thousands of distinct CDR3 sequences, about 23% being singletons. Here the sequenced sample was PBMCs, mostly from graft donor cells, taken 360 days after TCRalphabeta/CD19-depleted stem cell transplant. The source is a boy under two years old who had a stem cell transplant for acute myeloid leukemia, so the T cells may come from the graft donor.

The chain has TRBV7-8 and TRBJ2-7; D call uncertain. The CDR3 covers 14 residues. CDR1 and CDR2 (germline): SGHVS, FQNEAQ. The germline V and J ends were trimmed by 5 bases and 4 bases, with 15 bases remaining between them. DNA of the CDR3: TGTGCCAGCAGCCTAGACCCTTTAATTTACGAGCAGTACTTC. The encoded protein is CASSLDPLIYEQYF.

This clonotype was observed at least ten times. The V and J genes are TRBV5-6 and TRBJ2-5, with TRBD1 matching over 8 bases. With V trimmed by 0 bases and J by 6 bases, 4 bases remained unmatched. In germline, CDR1 is SGHDT, CDR2 YYEEEE. This CDR3 region has 14 residues. The CDR3 DNA follows: TGTGCCAGCAGCTTGGGGACAGGGAGGCAGACCCAGTACTTC. As protein: CASSLGTGRQTQYF.

This clonotype showed up many times. The rearrangement links TRBV18 to TRBJ1-6, with D unresolved. The germline CDR1 and CDR2 sequences are KGHSH and LQKENI. The CDR3 runs to 13 residues. V lost 2 bases to trimming and J lost 10 bases, with 9 bases between them. CDR3 DNA: TGTGCCAGCTCACCATCTGTAGGATCACCCCTCCACTTT. It specifies CASSPSVGSPLHF.

This clonotype was detected ten times or more. The chain combines TRBV7-2 with TRBJ2-3; the D gene is possibly TRBD1 (6 bases). The V and J ends lost 8 bases and 0 bases respectively, with 9 bases between them. Germline CDR1 reads SGHTA; CDR2 reads FQGNSA. The CDR3 is made up of 13 amino acids. CDR3 DNA: TGTGCCAGCGGGACACCTAGCACAGATACGCAGTATTTT. Its protein is CASGTPSTDTQYF.

In its sample, this clonotype was seen a few times. The V call is TRBV4-1, the J call TRBJ1-1; 10 bases match TRBD1. The germline V gene encodes CDR1 MGHRA and CDR2 YSYEKL. The junction had 4 bases not matched to a gene; V was cut back by 3 bases and J by 3 bases. The length of the CDR3 is 15 residues. The CDR3 loop is CASSHRGQGDTEAFF. The CDR3, as DNA: TGCGCCAGCAGCCACCGAGGACAGGGGGACACTGAAGCTTTCTTT.

The rearrangement uses TRBV20-1 and TRBJ2-1, with 9 positions matching TRBD2. The germline gives CDR1 DFQATT, CDR2 SNEGSKA (reference sequence). The J segment lost 7 bases and the V segment lost 1 base, leaving 23 bases of the junction unmatched. The CDR3 is 20 residues long. The CDR3 reads CSARGTPASLAGEWRNEQFF. The CDR3 bases are TGCAGTGCTAGAGGAACGCCAGCCAGCTTAGCGGGGGAATGGAGGAATGAGCAGTTCTTC.

This clonotype was seen a handful of times. V and J are TRBV3-1 and TRBJ2-5; 8 positions agree with TRBD2. The V and J ends lost 0 bases and 0 bases, in that order; junction bases with no gene match: 6. The length of the CDR3 is 17 residues. CDR1 and CDR2 (germline): LGHDT, YNNKEL (reference sequence). The CDR3 DNA follows: TGTGCCAGCAGCCAAGATCGGGGGGGCCAGCACCAAGAGACCCAGTACTTC. Protein: CASSQDRGGQHQETQYF.

This clonotype has ten or more counts. The chain carries TRBV7-9 and TRBJ2-7, with D possibly matching TRBD1 (6 bases). V was shortened by 5 bases and J by 4 bases, with 9 bases between the two germline ends. This CDR3 spans 12 amino acids. The V gene's germline CDR1 is SEHNR and CDR2 FQNEAQ (reference sequence). The CDR3 spells CASSPDRYEQYF. The DNA of the CDR3 is TGTGCCAGCAGCCCTGACAGGTACGAGCAGTACTTC.

The CDR3 DNA reads as TGCGCCAGCAGCTTTAGGACCATGAACACTGAAGCTTTCTTT. Translated, it gives CASSFRTMNTEAFF. The gene calls are TRBV5-1 and TRBJ1-1; D unclear. Trimming cost V 2 bases and J 0 bases, with 8 bases left between them. The CDR3 has 14 amino acids. Per the germline V gene, CDR1 is SGHRS and CDR2 is YFSETQ.

J is TRBJ2-1 and V is TRBV4-3; a possible D gene is TRBD2 (5 bases). CDR3 size: 14 residues. Germline assignment: CDR1 LGHNA and CDR2 YSLEER. Trimming took 1 base from V and 2 from J, leaving 6 bases between them. The CDR3 sequence is CASSQVEAYNEQFF. CDR3 nucleotides: TGCGCCAGCAGCCAAGTGGAGGCCTACAATGAGCAGTTCTTC.

In its sample, this clonotype was seen many times. The V and J genes are TRBV28 and TRBJ2-3; D possibly corresponds to TRBD2 (8 bases). The CDR3 is 22 residues long. Germline V lookup: CDR1 MDHEN, CDR2 SYDVKM. Trimming cost V 6 bases and J 0 bases, with 34 bases left between them. The CDR3 is CASSQNPGGGTSGGPSTDTQYF. The CDR3 DNA reads TGTGCCAGCAGCCAAAATCCAGGGGGGGGAACTAGCGGAGGACCTAGCACAGATACGCAGTATTTT.

The chain uses TRBV19 and TRBJ1-1, with D uncertain. The CDR3 is 15 amino acids. The germline gives CDR1 LNHDA, CDR2 SQIVND (reference sequence). Trimming pared 3 bases from V and 1 base from J, leaving 12 bases between. CDR3 coding DNA: TGTGCCAGTAGTATTTTGGAGGGCAGGAACACTGAAGCTTTCTTT. It translates to CASSILEGRNTEAFF.

This clonotype occurred many times. V gene TRBV29-1 combines with J gene TRBJ2-5; weak D call: TRBD1 (5 bases). The V gene lost 7 bases and the J gene lost 5 bases, with 17 bases spanning the gap. Looked up from germline, CDR1 is SQVTM and CDR2 is ANQGSEA. The CDR3 is 13 residues long. CDR3 amino acids: CSGGHARLETQYF. Written as DNA, the CDR3 is TGCAGCGGTGGACACGCACGGTTGGAGACCCAGTACTTC.

This chain connects TRBV12-3 or TRBV12-4 to TRBJ1-1, with D perhaps matching TRBD1 (5 bases). The CDR3 spans 13 residues. The V end lost 6 bases, the J end lost 8 bases, and 16 bases lay between the germline ends. For the CDR3, the DNA is TGTGCCAGCAGCCTTAGCGACGGGGCGGAAGCTTTCTTT. It codes for CASSLSDGAEAFF.

This sequence joins TRBV20-1 and TRBJ2-3, with 8 bases lining up with TRBD2. Germline lookup yields CDR1 DFQATT and CDR2 SNEGSKA (reference sequence). Trimming took 5 bases from V and 2 from J; bases not matched to a gene: 18. The CDR3 sequence is 18 residues long. The CDR3: CSAPPASGLGPFTDTQYF. In nucleotides, the CDR3 is TGCAGTGCTCCTCCCGCTAGCGGGCTCGGGCCCTTCACAGATACGCAGTATTTT.

This clonotype was observed many times. The V gene is TRBV29-1, the J gene TRBJ2-1; D unresolved. CDR1 SQVTM and CDR2 ANQGSEA come from the germline V gene. The V gene lost 4 bases and the J gene lost 4 bases, with 5 bases spanning the gap. This CDR3 contains 11 residues. This CDR3 reads CSVALYNEQFF. CDR3 bases: TGCAGCGTTGCCCTATACAATGAGCAGTTCTTC.

This clonotype was detected a few times. The V gene is TRBV28, the J gene TRBJ2-7, with D unresolved. The germline V and J ends were trimmed by 4 bases and 6 bases, with 7 bases remaining between them. Germline CDR1 and CDR2: MDHEN and SYDVKM. This CDR3 is built from 11 residues. The CDR3 region is CASSSLREQYV. The CDR3 nucleotides are TGTGCCAGCAGTTCCTTGCGCGAGCAGTACGTC.